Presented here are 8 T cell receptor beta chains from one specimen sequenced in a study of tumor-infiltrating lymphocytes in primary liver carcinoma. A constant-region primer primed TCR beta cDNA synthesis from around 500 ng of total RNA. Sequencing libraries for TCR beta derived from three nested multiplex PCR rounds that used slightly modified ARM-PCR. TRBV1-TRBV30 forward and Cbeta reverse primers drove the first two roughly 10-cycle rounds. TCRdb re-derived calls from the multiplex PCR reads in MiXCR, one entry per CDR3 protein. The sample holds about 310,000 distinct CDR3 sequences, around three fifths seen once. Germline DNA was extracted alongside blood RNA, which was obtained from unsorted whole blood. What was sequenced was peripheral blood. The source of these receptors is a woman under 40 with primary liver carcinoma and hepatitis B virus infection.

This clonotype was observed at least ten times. The chain's CDR3 is CSGLTDTQYF. The CDR3 region has the DNA TGCAGCGGACTGACAGATACGCAGTATTTT. The J gene is TRBJ2-3, the V gene TRBV29-1; no clear D gene. The CDR3 sequence is 10 residues long. The germline gives CDR1 SQVTM, CDR2 ANQGSEA. V lost 7 bases to trimming and J lost 3 bases, with 5 bases between them.

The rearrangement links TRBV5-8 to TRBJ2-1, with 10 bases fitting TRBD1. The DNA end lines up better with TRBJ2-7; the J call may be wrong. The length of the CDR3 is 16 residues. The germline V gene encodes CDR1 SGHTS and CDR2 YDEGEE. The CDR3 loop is CASSFRQGATYNEQYF. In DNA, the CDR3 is TGTGCCAGCAGCTTCAGACAGGGGGCGACCTACAATGAGCAGTACTTC.

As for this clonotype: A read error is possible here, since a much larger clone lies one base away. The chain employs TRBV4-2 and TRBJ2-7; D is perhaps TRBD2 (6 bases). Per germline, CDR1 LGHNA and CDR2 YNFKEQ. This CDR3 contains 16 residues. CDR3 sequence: CASSQVNPDEDYEHYF. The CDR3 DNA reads TGTGCCAGCAGCCAAGTAAACCCTGACGAGGACTACGAGCACTACTTC.

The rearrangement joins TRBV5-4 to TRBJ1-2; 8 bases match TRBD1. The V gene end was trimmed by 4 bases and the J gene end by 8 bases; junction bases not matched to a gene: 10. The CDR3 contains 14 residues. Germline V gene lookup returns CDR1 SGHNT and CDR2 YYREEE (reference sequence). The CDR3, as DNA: TGTGCCAGCAGCCCCTCCGCAGGGGGCTACGGCTACACCTTC. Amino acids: CASSPSAGGYGYTF. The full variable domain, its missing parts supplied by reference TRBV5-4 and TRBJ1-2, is ETGVTQSPTHLIKTRGQQVTLRCSSQSGHNTVSWYQQALGQGPQFIFQYYREEENGRGNFPPRFSGLQFPNYSSELNVNALELDDSALYLCASSPSAGGYGYTFGSGTRLTVV.

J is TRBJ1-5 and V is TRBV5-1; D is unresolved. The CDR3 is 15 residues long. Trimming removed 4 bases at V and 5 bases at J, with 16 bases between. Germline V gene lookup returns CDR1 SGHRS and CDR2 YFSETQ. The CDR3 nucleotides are TGCGCCAGCAGCGCGGAAGGGAATAACGATCAGCCCCAGCATTTT. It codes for CASSAEGNNDQPQHF.

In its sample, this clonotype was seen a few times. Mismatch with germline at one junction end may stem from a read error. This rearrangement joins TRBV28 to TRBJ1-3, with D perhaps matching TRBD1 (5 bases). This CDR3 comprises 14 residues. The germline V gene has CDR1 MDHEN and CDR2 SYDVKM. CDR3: CASSFGGYGNTIYF. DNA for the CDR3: TGTGCCAGCAGTTTCGGGGGTTATGGAAATACCATATATTTT.

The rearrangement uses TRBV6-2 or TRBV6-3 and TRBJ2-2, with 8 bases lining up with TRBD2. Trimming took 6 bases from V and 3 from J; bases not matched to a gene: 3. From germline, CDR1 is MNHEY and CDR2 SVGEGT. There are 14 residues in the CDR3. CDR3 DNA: TGTGCCAGCAGAATAGCGGGATACACCGGGGAGCTGTTTTTT. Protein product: CASRIAGYTGELFF.

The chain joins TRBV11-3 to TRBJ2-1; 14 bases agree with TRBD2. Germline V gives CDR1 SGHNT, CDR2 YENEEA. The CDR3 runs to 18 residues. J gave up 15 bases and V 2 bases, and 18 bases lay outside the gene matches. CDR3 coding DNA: TGTGCCAGCAGCTTACCCCGACTAGCGGGAGGGCCTAGGAATGAGTGGTTCTTC. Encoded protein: CASSLPRLAGGPRNEWFF.